These T cell receptor beta chains were read from a single sample in a study of early T cells in non-severe SARS-CoV-2 infection. A single record per CDR3 protein comes from TCRdb applying MiXCR to the 5' RACE reads. Of over 75,000 distinct CDR3 sequences in the sample, roughly 13% were seen once. Material for sequencing was whole blood. The receptors shown here come from an adult who was a healthcare worker with PCR-confirmed SARS-CoV-2 infection or an uninfected control (not recorded which). Each CDR3 is given with its conserved first and last residue. Fields, in order: D gene, J gene, clone size, V gene, CDR3 protein, CDR3 DNA. A D gene is named only where the DNA matches it firmly. A row's size may be missing; if present it is once, few, many or a size class.

. | TRBJ1-2 | . | TRBV28 | CASREKGQIGYTF | TGTGCCAGCAGAGAGAAGGGACAAATAGGCTACACCTTC
TRBD1 | TRBJ2-7 | few | TRBV11-2 | CASSLAQGAHEQYF | TGTGCCAGCAGCTTAGCCCAGGGGGCCCACGAGCAGTACTTC
TRBD2 | TRBJ2-3 | once | TRBV5-4 | CASSLAKDAGGSTDTQYF | TGTGCCAGCAGCTTGGCGAAGGACGCGGGGGGGAGCACAGATACGCAGTATTTT
. | TRBJ1-6 | . | TRBV20-1 | CSARVQGRRDNSPLHF | TGCAGTGCTAGAGTTCAGGGGAGAAGGGACAATTCACCCCTCCACTTT
. | TRBJ2-7 | few | TRBV7-9 | CASSFPRSSPTYEQYF | TGTGCCAGCAGCTTCCCGCGGAGTAGCCCGACCTACGAGCAGTACTTC
TRBD2 | TRBJ2-2 | many | TRBV7-2 | CASRPLAGGSTGELFF | TGTGCCAGCAGACCACTAGCGGGGGGATCGACCGGGGAGCTGTTTTTT
TRBD2 | TRBJ2-3 | . | TRBV7-2 | CASSLAAGGGRRTDTQYF | TGTGCCAGCAGCTTAGCGGCGGGGGGCGGCCGTCGCACAGATACGCAGTATTTT
. | TRBJ2-2 | few | TRBV6-1 | CASLEGTGELFF | TGTGCCAGCCTAGAGGGGACCGGGGAGCTGTTTTTT
. | TRBJ1-1 | . | TRBV6-5 | CASSLGGGANTEAFF | TGTGCCAGCAGTCTGGGGGGGGGCGCTAACACTGAAGCTTTCTTT
. | TRBJ2-7 | many | TRBV20-1 | CSARDGGAEAYEQYF | TGCAGTGCTAGAGATGGGGGGGCGGAAGCCTACGAGCAGTACTTC
TRBD2 | TRBJ2-3 | few | TRBV6-5 | CASSRGLAGADTQYF | TGTGCCAGCAGTCGCGGACTAGCGGGGGCAGATACGCAGTATTTT
. | TRBJ1-6 | many | TRBV10-3 | CAISDNKDSPLHF | TGTGCCATCAGTGATAACAAGGATTCACCCCTCCACTTT
. | TRBJ2-1 | many | TRBV6-1 | CASSAKVRDTYNEQFF | TGTGCCAGCAGTGCCAAGGTCCGGGACACCTACAATGAGCAGTTCTTC
. | TRBJ2-2 | few | TRBV6-4 | CASSELGTGELFF | TGTGCCAGCAGTGAGTTGGGAACCGGGGAGCTGTTTTTT
. | TRBJ2-7 | . | TRBV28 | CASSTTYEQYF | TGTGCCAGCAGTACTACTTACGAGCAGTACTTC
. | TRBJ1-2 | few | TRBV6-6 | CASTPRWGAPYYGYTF | TGTGCCAGCACCCCTCGCTGGGGAGCGCCTTACTATGGCTACACCTTC
. | TRBJ2-5 | many | TRBV7-2 | CASSLAGRVETQYF | TGTGCCAGCAGCTTAGCCGGCAGGGTGGAGACCCAGTACTTC
. | TRBJ2-7 | few | TRBV7-8 | CAVGRGSYEQYF | TGTGCCGTCGGTCGGGGGAGCTACGAGCAGTACTTC
. | TRBJ2-6 | few | TRBV5-6 | CASSLNHFSGANVLTF | TGTGCCAGCAGCTTGAACCACTTCTCTGGGGCCAACGTCCTGACTTTC
. | TRBJ2-3 | . | TRBV28 | CASSLGGTQYF | TGTGCCAGCAGTTTAGGAGGTACGCAGTATTTT
. | TRBJ2-5 | . | TRBV3-1 | CASSQEASSQETQYF | TGTGCCAGCAGCCAAGAGGCTAGCAGCCAAGAGACCCAGTACTTC
TRBD1 | TRBJ2-7 | many | TRBV20-1 | CSPTGGAGEQYF | TGCAGCCCGACAGGGGGCGCGGGGGAGCAGTACTTC
. | TRBJ2-5 | few | TRBV10-3 | CAISRDPAETQYF | TGTGCCATCAGTAGGGACCCGGCGGAGACCCAGTACTTC
. | TRBJ1-5 | . | TRBV28 | CASSLFGQPQHF | TGTGCCAGCAGTTTATTCGGTCAGCCCCAGCATTTT
TRBD1 | TRBJ2-3 | many | TRBV6-2/TRBV6-3 | CAIGTGQNTQYF | TGTGCCATCGGGACAGGGCAAAATACGCAGTATTTT
. | TRBJ2-1 | few | TRBV5-6 | CASSWRANPYNEQFF | TGTGCCAGCAGCTGGAGGGCGAACCCCTACAATGAGCAGTTCTTC
. | TRBJ1-6 | few | TRBV3-1 | CASRHLGSPLHF | TGTGCCAGCCGACACCTAGGATCACCCCTCCACTTT
. | TRBJ2-1 | . | TRBV6-1 | CASSPSRAAAGEQFF | TGTGCCAGCAGCCCCTCCAGGGCCGCCGCAGGGGAGCAGTTCTTC
. | TRBJ2-3 | . | TRBV10-2 | CASRRLRSGPDTTDTQYF | TGCGCCAGCAGGAGATTACGTTCAGGACCCGATACCACCGATACGCAGTATTTT
. | TRBJ2-6 | . | TRBV2 | CASSEQGLYSGANVLTF | TGTGCCAGCAGTGAACAGGGACTGTATTCCGGGGCCAACGTCCTGACTTTC
. | TRBJ1-1 | few | TRBV20-1 | CSARGPGGGLGTEAFF | TGCAGTGCTAGGGGACCAGGAGGGGGGCTGGGCACTGAAGCTTTCTTT
. | TRBJ2-6 | . | TRBV7-2 | CASSPRPPTSVGTGANVLTF | TGTGCCAGCAGCCCCCGCCCCCCCACGTCCGTTGGTACTGGGGCCAACGTCCTGACTTTC
. | TRBJ1-1 | many | TRBV18 | CASSPGDKNTEAFF | TGTGCCAGCTCACCGGGGGACAAGAACACTGAAGCTTTCTTT
TRBD1 | TRBJ2-7 | few | TRBV6-6 | CASRAPRDRKYF | TGTGCCAGCAGAGCCCCCCGGGACAGAAAATACTTC
. | TRBJ2-4 | many | TRBV7-8 | CASSRMGTSAGIQYF | TGTGCCAGCAGCCGTATGGGGACCTCGGCTGGCATTCAGTACTTC
. | TRBJ1-2 | many | TRBV12-3/TRBV12-4 | CASSPQGFYGYTF | TGTGCCAGCAGCCCGCAGGGGTTCTATGGCTACACCTTC
TRBD1 | TRBJ2-5 | . | TRBV10-3 | CAISGQGKTQYF | TGTGCCATCAGTGGACAGGGGAAGACCCAGTACTTC
TRBD2 | TRBJ2-6 | . | TRBV20-1 | CSARGPFGGAAGANVLTF | TGCAGTGCTAGAGGACCTTTCGGGGGGGCGGCTGGGGCCAACGTCCTGACTTTC
. | TRBJ1-1 | few | TRBV6-2/TRBV6-3 | CASSYPDGLGTEAFF | TGTGCCAGCAGTTACCCGGACGGGTTGGGGACTGAAGCTTTCTTT
. | TRBJ1-1 | . | TRBV27 | CASSPGTPVEAFF | TGTGCCAGCAGTCCAGGGACACCGGTTGAAGCTTTCTTT
. | TRBJ2-7 | . | TRBV6-1 | CASRQGRLFEQYF | TGTGCCAGCAGACAGGGAAGACTTTTTGAGCAGTACTTC
. | TRBJ1-5 | many | TRBV9 | CASGRSNQPQHF | TGTGCCAGCGGAAGGAGCAATCAGCCCCAGCATTTT
. | TRBJ1-4 | few | TRBV7-9 | CASSPGTTNEKLFF | TGTGCCAGCAGCCCAGGGACAACTAATGAAAAACTGTTTTTT
. | TRBJ1-4 | many | TRBV19 | CASSGTATNEKLFF | TGTGCCAGTAGTGGCACAGCAACTAATGAAAAACTGTTTTTT
. | TRBJ1-1 | many | TRBV20-1 | CSAHPPKYTEAFF | TGCAGTGCCCACCCGCCAAAGTACACTGAAGCTTTCTTT
TRBD2 | TRBJ2-1 | . | TRBV2 | CASSDPLAGLF | TGTGCCAGCAGTGATCCTCTAGCGGGGCTCTTC
TRBD1 | TRBJ2-7 | many | TRBV18 | CASSPFRDSTYEQYF | TGTGCCAGCTCACCATTCCGGGACAGTACCTACGAGCAGTACTTC
. | TRBJ2-2 | . | TRBV11-1 | CASSLDGWGINGELFF | TGTGCCAGCAGCTTAGATGGGTGGGGGATCAACGGGGAGCTGTTTTTT
TRBD1 | TRBJ2-1 | many | TRBV28 | CASSSHPGTGGDEQFF | TGTGCCAGCAGTTCCCACCCCGGGACAGGGGGCGATGAGCAGTTCTTC
. | TRBJ2-2 | . | TRBV10-3 | CAIMDGGVPGELFF | TGTGCCATCATGGACGGAGGCGTACCCGGGGAGCTGTTTTTT
. | TRBJ1-2 | many | TRBV10-2 | CATKPDSLANYGYTF | TGCGCCACCAAACCGGACAGTTTAGCCAATTATGGCTACACCTTC
TRBD1 | TRBJ2-3 | . | TRBV9 | CASSFRTGSGTQYF | TGTGCCAGCAGTTTTAGGACAGGGTCGGGTACGCAGTATTTT
. | TRBJ1-1 | few | TRBV29-1 | CSVGTPEVTEAFF | TGCAGCGTTGGGACTCCGGAGGTGACTGAAGCTTTCTTT
. | TRBJ1-5 | . | TRBV12-3/TRBV12-4 | CASNGRSNQPQHF | TGTGCCAGCAACGGACGGAGCAATCAGCCCCAGCATTTT